The 10 T cell receptor beta chains given below trace back to one sample, sequenced in a study of brain T cells in children with intractable seizures. Data came from immunoSEQ multiplex PCR; TCRdb stores just in-frame clones and leaves some out. The sample holds just under 65,000 clones, around 96% seen once. The sequencing used peripheral blood, collected at surgery. These receptors all come from a boy younger than two with focal cortical dysplasia and intractable seizures.

The chain carries TRBV23-1 and TRBJ1-2, with 7 bases lining up with TRBD1. TRBV23-1 is reported as an ORF; its role is uncertain. Trimming removed 3 bases from V and 2 bases from J; junction bases left unmatched: 15. The CDR3 consists of 18 residues. The CDR3 loop reads CASSHFMTGSIFNYGYTF. CDR3 nucleotide sequence: TGCGCCAGCAGTCACTTCATGACAGGGAGTATCTTCAACTATGGCTACACCTTC.

The gene calls are TRBV9 and TRBJ2-2, with 10 bases that match TRBD1. V trimming: 2 bases; J trimming: 2 bases; junction bases outside the gene matches: 6. Germline lookup yields CDR1 SGDLS and CDR2 YYNGEE. The CDR3 consists of 17 residues. The CDR3 coding sequence is TGTGCCAGCAGCGTTGTCGCGACAGGGGGCAACACCGGGGAGCTGTTTTTT. Translating gives CASSVVATGGNTGELFF.

This chain links TRBV10-3 with TRBJ2-7, with unresolved D. Germline CDR1 ENHRY, CDR2 SYGVKD. There are 13 residues in the CDR3. V was cut by 4 bases and J by 9 bases, with 16 bases left in between. CDR3 region: CAISGPTGIGQYF. In DNA, the CDR3 is TGTGCCATCAGTGGCCCGACCGGAATAGGGCAGTACTTC.

The CDR3 DNA is TGTGCCAGTAGAAACCTCTGGTGGGCTTCAAATGGCTACACCTTC. Its protein product is CASRNLWWASNGYTF. The chain uses TRBV19 and TRBJ1-2, with D unresolved. The V and J ends lost 6 bases and 6 bases respectively, with 20 bases between them. Germline V gene data show CDR1 as LNHDA and CDR2 as SQIVND (reference sequence). The CDR3 loop spans 15 amino acids.

The genes are TRBV6-4 and TRBJ1-6, with D perhaps matching TRBD1 (6 bases). The germline V gene has CDR1 MRHNA and CDR2 SNTAGT. This CDR3 comprises 14 residues. Trimming took off 3 bases at V and 5 bases at J, with 8 bases between the two ends. CDR3 coding DNA: TGTGCCAGCAGTGAACAGGGTGATAATTCACCCCTCCACTTT. It encodes CASSEQGDNSPLHF.

V and J are TRBV6-5 and TRBJ2-7; D is possibly TRBD1 or TRBD2 (5 bases each). The germline V and J ends were trimmed by 6 bases and 1 base, with 13 bases remaining between them. The germline gives CDR1 MNHEY, CDR2 SVGAGI. CDR3 size: 14 residues. The CDR3 loop reads CASRPGRTSYEQYF. In DNA form, the CDR3 reads TGTGCCAGCAGACCGGGACGGACATCCTACGAGCAGTACTTC.

This sequence joins TRBV4-1 and TRBJ2-5, with D maybe TRBD2 (5 bases). The germline V gene has CDR1 MGHRA and CDR2 YSYEKL. The CDR3 is made up of 12 amino acids. V lost 5 bases and J lost 9, with 13 bases in between. The CDR3 spells CASSSTLGAQYF. The CDR3 DNA sequence: TGCGCCAGCAGCTCCACCCTCGGGGCCCAGTACTTC.

The chain couples TRBV19 to TRBJ2-4, with TRBD2 as a possible D gene (6 bases). The V gene's germline CDR1 is LNHDA and CDR2 SQIVND (reference sequence). CDR3 length: 16 amino acids. The V gene lost 5 bases and the J gene lost 0 bases, with 14 bases spanning the gap. In DNA, the CDR3 is TGTGCCAGTAGTGTCTCTAGCGCTCTAGCCAAAAACATTCAGTACTTC. Translating it yields CASSVSSALAKNIQYF.

The rearrangement links TRBV5-4 to TRBJ1-2; TRBD1 is a possible D gene (6 bases). From germline, CDR1 is SGHNT and CDR2 YYREEE (reference sequence). V was trimmed by 0 bases and J by 2 bases, leaving 8 bases between them. The CDR3 has 14 residues. For the CDR3, the DNA is TGTGCCAGCAGCTTGGTAGGGGGGAACTATGGCTACACCTTC. Its translation: CASSLVGGNYGYTF.

The rearrangement uses TRBV11-1 and TRBJ2-1; TRBD2 matches 8 bases. After removal of 4 bases from V and 0 bases from J, the junction contained 5 bases not matched to a gene. Germline CDR1 SGHAT, CDR2 FQDESV (reference sequence). The CDR3 length is 16 residues. The CDR3 region has the DNA TGTGCCAGCAGCTCCCGAAGCGGGAGCTCCTACAATGAGCAGTTCTTC. The encoded protein is CASSSRSGSSYNEQFF.